What follows describes a single TCR beta chain. The data stem from a study of blood T cell repertoires in COVID-19. At the level of the study: Whether acute or convalescent, the COVID-19 samples came from the United States, Italy and Spain.

Ages ranged from about 18 to 90 years, with residence in more than 20 US areas. Authors' methods: Estimation of nucleated cell counts was performed using reference gene primer amplification. Assay: immunoSEQ multiplex PCR; the TCRdb copy retains only in-frame clones and omits some. That table supplies the V and J calls and clone size; D and trimming were determined from the DNA. The profile shows under 500,000 clones, about 90% of them singletons. CDR1 and CDR2 (germline): LGHNA, YSLEER. The CDR3 totals 17 residues. After removal of 2 bases from V and 7 bases from J, the junction contained 7 bases not matched to a gene.

This clonotype originated in a young woman with acute COVID-19. The chain carries TRBV4-3 and TRBJ2-2, with 13 nucleotides matching TRBD2. Sequenced sample: PBMCs or T cells enriched from blood (not recorded which). CDR3 sequence: CASSQTETSGRGGELFF. CDR3 DNA sequence: TGCGCCAGCAGCCAAACAGAAACTAGCGGGAGGGGCGGGGAGCTGTTTTTT.